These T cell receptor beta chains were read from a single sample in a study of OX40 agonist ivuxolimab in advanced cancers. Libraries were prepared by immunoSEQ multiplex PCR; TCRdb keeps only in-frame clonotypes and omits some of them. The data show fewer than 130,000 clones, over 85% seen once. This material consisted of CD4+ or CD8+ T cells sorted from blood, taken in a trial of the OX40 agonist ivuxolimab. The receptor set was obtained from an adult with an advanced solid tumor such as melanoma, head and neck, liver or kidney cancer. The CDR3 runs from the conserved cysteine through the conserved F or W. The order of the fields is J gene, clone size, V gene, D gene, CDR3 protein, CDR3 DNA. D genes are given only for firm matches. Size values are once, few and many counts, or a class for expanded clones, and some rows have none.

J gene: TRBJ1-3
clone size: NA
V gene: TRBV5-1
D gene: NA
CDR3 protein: CASSSGPNSGNTIYF
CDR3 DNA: TGCGCCAGCAGCAGCGGACCCAACTCTGGAAACACCATATATTTT

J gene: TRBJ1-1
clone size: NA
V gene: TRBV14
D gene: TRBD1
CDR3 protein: CASRDTGTGGPEAFF
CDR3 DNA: TGTGCCAGCAGGGATACCGGGACAGGGGGACCTGAAGCTTTCTTT

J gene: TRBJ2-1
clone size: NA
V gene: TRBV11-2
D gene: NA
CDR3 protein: CASSLVGVSYNEQFF
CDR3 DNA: TGTGCCAGCAGCTTAGTGGGTGTCTCCTACAATGAGCAGTTCTTC

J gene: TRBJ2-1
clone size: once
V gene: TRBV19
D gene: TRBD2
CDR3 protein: CASSIGGGTAYYNEQFF
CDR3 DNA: TGTGCCAGTAGTATAGGGGGGGGAACAGCGTACTACAATGAGCAGTTCTTC

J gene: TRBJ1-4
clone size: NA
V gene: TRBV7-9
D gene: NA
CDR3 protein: CASSLLGGADEKLFF
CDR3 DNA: TGTGCCAGCAGCTTACTGGGGGGCGCGGATGAAAAACTGTTTTTT

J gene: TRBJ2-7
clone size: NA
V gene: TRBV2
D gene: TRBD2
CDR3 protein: CASRRTSGSYEQYF
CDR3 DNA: TGTGCCAGCAGGAGGACTAGCGGGAGCTACGAGCAGTACTTC

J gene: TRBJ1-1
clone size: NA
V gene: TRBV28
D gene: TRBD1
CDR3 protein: CASRPPTGDTEAFF
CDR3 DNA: TGTGCCAGCAGGCCCCCGACAGGGGACACTGAAGCTTTCTTT

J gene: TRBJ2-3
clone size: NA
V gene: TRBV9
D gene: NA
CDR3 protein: CASSVTGSGTDTQYF
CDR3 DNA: TGTGCCAGCAGCGTAACGGGGTCAGGCACAGATACGCAGTATTTT

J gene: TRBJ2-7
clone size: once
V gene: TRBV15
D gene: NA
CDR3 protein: CATSRDLLGRPPYEQYF
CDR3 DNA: TGTGCCACCAGCAGAGACCTTCTGGGCAGGCCGCCCTACGAGCAGTACTTC

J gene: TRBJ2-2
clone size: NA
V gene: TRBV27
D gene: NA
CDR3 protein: CASNFNYRSGELFF
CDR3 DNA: TGTGCCAGCAATTTTAACTATCGGTCCGGGGAGCTGTTTTTT

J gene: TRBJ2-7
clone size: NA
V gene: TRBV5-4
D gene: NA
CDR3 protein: CASSAPGTQGYEQYF
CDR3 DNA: TGTGCCAGCAGCGCCCCCGGGACCCAAGGTTACGAGCAGTACTTC

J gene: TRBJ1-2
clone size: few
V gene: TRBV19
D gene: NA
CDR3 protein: CASSPRDIYGYTF
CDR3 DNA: TGTGCCAGTAGTCCCCGGGACATTTATGGCTACACCTTC

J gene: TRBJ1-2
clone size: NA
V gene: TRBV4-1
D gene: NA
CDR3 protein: CASSQDRGAEGYGYTF
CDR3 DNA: TGCGCCAGCAGCCAAGATCGGGGGGCCGAGGGCTATGGCTACACCTTC

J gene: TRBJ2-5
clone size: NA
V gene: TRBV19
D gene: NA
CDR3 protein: CASSSSGETQYF
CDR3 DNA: TGTGCCAGTAGTAGTTCCGGGGAGACCCAGTACTTC

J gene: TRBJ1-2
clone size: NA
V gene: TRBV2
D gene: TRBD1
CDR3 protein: CASSSQGSYGYTF
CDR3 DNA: TGTGCCAGCAGTTCACAGGGGAGCTATGGCTACACCTTC

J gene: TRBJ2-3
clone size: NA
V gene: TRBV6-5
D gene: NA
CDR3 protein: CATSRSSTDTQYF
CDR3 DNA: TGTGCCACTTCCAGGTCTAGCACAGATACGCAGTATTTT

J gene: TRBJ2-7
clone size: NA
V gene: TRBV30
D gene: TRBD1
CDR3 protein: CACYRGRSYEQYF
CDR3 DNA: TGTGCCTGTTACAGGGGGCGCTCCTACGAGCAGTACTTC

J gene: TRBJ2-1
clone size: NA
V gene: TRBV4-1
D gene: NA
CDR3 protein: CASSQEEGLNEQFF
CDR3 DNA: TGCGCCAGCAGCCAAGAAGAGGGGTTGAATGAGCAGTTCTTC

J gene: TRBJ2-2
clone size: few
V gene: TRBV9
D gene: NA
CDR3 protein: CASSVGLGVGGELFF
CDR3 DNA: TGTGCCAGCAGCGTAGGCTTAGGGGTTGGCGGGGAGCTGTTTTTT

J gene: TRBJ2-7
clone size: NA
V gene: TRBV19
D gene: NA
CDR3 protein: CASNPRVGIGRDEQYF
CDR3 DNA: TGTGCCAGTAACCCCCGCGTGGGTATTGGTCGCGACGAGCAGTACTTC

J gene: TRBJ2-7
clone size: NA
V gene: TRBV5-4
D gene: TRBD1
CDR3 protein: CASSPGQVDYEQYF
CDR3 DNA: TGTGCCAGCAGCCCCGGACAGGTGGACTACGAGCAGTACTTC

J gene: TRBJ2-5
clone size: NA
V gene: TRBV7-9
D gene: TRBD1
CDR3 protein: CASRRTGDQETQYF
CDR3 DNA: TGTGCCAGCAGACGCACAGGGGACCAAGAGACCCAGTACTTC

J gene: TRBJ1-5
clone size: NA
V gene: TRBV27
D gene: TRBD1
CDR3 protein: CASTPRGTEAYNQPQHF
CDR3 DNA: TGTGCCAGCACCCCGCGAGGGACAGAGGCATACAATCAGCCCCAGCATTTT

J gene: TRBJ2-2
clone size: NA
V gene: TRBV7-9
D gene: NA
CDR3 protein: CASSLGANTGELFF
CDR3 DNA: TGTGCCAGCAGCTTAGGGGCCAACACCGGGGAGCTGTTTTTT

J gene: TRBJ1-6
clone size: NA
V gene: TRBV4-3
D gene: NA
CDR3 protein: CASSQDRAGLNSPLHF
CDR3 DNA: TGCGCCAGCAGCCAAGATCGCGCAGGGCTCAATTCACCCCTCCACTTT

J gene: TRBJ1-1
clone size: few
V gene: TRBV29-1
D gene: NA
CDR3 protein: CSVEDPSKGTEAFF
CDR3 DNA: TGCAGCGTTGAAGATCCATCGAAGGGGACTGAAGCTTTCTTT

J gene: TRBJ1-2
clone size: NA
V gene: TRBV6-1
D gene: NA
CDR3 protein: CASSEVAVGGYTF
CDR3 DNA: TGTGCCAGCAGTGAAGTGGCCGTGGGAGGCTACACCTTC

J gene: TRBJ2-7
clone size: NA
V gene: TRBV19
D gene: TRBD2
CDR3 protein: CATRFSLAGYEQYF
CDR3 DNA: TGTGCCACCCGGTTTAGCCTAGCGGGCTACGAGCAGTACTTC

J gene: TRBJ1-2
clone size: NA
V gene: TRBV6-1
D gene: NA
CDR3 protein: CASKGGRGAYGYTF
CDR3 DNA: TGTGCCAGCAAGGGGGGAAGGGGGGCTTATGGCTACACCTTC

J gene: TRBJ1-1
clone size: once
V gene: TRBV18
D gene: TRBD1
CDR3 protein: CASSSTGGNTEAFF
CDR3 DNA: TGTGCCAGCTCATCCACAGGGGGGAACACTGAAGCTTTCTTT

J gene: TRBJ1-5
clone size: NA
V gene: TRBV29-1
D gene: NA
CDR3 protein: CSVGMGNQPQHF
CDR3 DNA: TGCAGCGTTGGCATGGGCAATCAGCCCCAGCATTTT

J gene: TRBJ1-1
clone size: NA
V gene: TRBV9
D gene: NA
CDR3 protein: CASSVASGDTEAFF
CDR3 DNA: TGTGCCAGCAGCGTAGCGTCAGGGGACACTGAAGCTTTCTTT

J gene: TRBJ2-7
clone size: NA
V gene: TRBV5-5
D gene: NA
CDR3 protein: CASSARPPGPSPYEQYF
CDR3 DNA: TGTGCCAGCAGCGCACGACCCCCGGGACCCTCCCCTTACGAGCAGTACTTC

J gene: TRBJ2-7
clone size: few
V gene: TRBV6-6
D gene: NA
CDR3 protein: CASSLLEGMSEQYF
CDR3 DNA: TGTGCCAGCAGTTTGCTGGAGGGGATGAGCGAGCAGTACTTC

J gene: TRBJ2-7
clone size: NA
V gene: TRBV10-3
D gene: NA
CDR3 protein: CAISEPTSSYEQYF
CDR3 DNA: TGTGCCATCAGTGAGCCCACCAGCTCCTACGAGCAGTACTTC

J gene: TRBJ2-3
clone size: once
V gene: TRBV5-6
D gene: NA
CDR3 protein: CASTWTHQTSTDTQYF
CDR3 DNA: TGTGCCAGCACCTGGACTCATCAGACGAGCACAGATACGCAGTATTTT

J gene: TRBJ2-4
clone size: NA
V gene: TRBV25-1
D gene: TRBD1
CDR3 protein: CASSEWDRAKNIQYF
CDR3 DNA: TGTGCCAGCAGTGAATGGGACAGAGCCAAAAACATTCAGTACTTC

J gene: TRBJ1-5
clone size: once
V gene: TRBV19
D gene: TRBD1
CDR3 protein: CASSIGGQGNQPQHF
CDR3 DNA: TGTGCCAGTAGTATAGGGGGACAGGGAAATCAGCCCCAGCATTTT

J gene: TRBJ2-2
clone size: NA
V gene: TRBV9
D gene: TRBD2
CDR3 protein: CASSVLAGNTGELFF
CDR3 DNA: TGTGCCAGCAGCGTACTAGCGGGGAACACCGGGGAGCTGTTTTTT